This is a list of T cell receptor beta chains from one sample in a study of T cell repertoires in cytomegalovirus infection. TCRdb re-derived calls from the reads in MiXCR, one entry per CDR3 protein. This sample carries about 97,000 distinct CDR3 sequences, 16% of them seen once, and the ten largest clones take more than 7%. Sequencing was carried out using PBMCs. These receptor sequences come from a human donor in good health (CMV status not recorded). Some clones in this sample may be carry-over from other donors' samples. Both conserved end residues are part of each CDR3. D genes are given only for firm matches. Not every row has a clone size; where given, it reads once, few, many or a size class.

D gene	clone size	V gene	J gene	CDR3 DNA	CDR3 protein
TRBD1	.	TRBV9	TRBJ2-5	TGTGCCAGCAGCGTTGGGACAGGGACCCAAGAGACCCAGTACTTC	CASSVGTGTQETQYF
TRBD2	many	TRBV7-9	TRBJ2-3	TGTGCCAGCAGCCCTGGTGCGGGGGGCGGCACAGATACGCAGTATTTT	CASSPGAGGGTDTQYF
.	few	TRBV7-2	TRBJ2-5	TGTGCCAGCAGCTGGGGAGAGACCCAGTACTTC	CASSWGETQYF
.	.	TRBV19	TRBJ1-1	TGTGCCAGTAGTACCTCATACGCTCTTAGTACCATGAACACTGAAGCTTTCTTT	CASSTSYALSTMNTEAFF
.	few	TRBV20-1	TRBJ2-7	TGCAGTGCTAACCGGGCCGCGCGGCAGTACTTC	CSANRAARQYF
.	.	TRBV6-8	TRBJ2-6	TGTGCCATCAGTTACAAGGACTCTGGGGCCAACGTCCTGACTTTC	CAISYKDSGANVLTF
TRBD1	many	TRBV7-9	TRBJ2-2	TGTGCCAGCATTCCTAGTGGGGACAGGTTGTACACCGGGGAGCTGTTTTTT	CASIPSGDRLYTGELFF
.	.	TRBV10-3	TRBJ2-7	TGTGCCATCAGTGAGGGGCCAAGGGGCGAGCAGTACTTC	CAISEGPRGEQYF
TRBD2	.	TRBV7-2	TRBJ2-1	TGTGCCAGCAGCTTTAACAGCGGGGGGGAGCAGTTCTTC	CASSFNSGGEQFF
TRBD1	once	TRBV29-1	TRBJ2-3	TGCAGCGTTGAAGGAGGGGGCTTTGGCACAGATACGCAGTATTTT	CSVEGGGFGTDTQYF
.	many	TRBV4-3	TRBJ1-2	TGCGCCAGCAGCGCCGGGACGGTGAACTATGGCTACACCTTC	CASSAGTVNYGYTF
.	many	TRBV7-2	TRBJ1-1	TGTGCCAGCAGCTTAGCTGCAGTTTTGAACACTGAAGCTTTCTTT	CASSLAAVLNTEAFF
.	many	TRBV6-2/TRBV6-3	TRBJ2-1	TGTGCCAGCAGCCGGAACGGTGAGCAGTTCTTC	CASSRNGEQFF
TRBD1	.	TRBV10-3	TRBJ2-7	TGTGCCATCAGGGCTGACAGGGGACCAACTCTTACCTACGAGCAGTACTTC	CAIRADRGPTLTYEQYF
.	many	TRBV7-2	TRBJ1-2	TGTGCCAGCAGCTTAGAGTTTAACTATGGCTACACCTTC	CASSLEFNYGYTF
.	few	TRBV7-3	TRBJ2-5	TGTGCCAGCAGCCCTGGCGGGCAGAAAGAGACCCAGTACTTC	CASSPGGQKETQYF
.	many	TRBV28	TRBJ1-1	TGTGCCAGCAGTCCGGGAGGAGGGAACACTGAAGCTTTCTTT	CASSPGGGNTEAFF
.	.	TRBV5-5	TRBJ1-5	TGTGCCAGCAGCTCGACACCAGGGGCTGCTCAGCCCCAGCATTTT	CASSSTPGAAQPQHF
TRBD1	.	TRBV6-6	TRBJ2-3	TGTGCCAGCAGTTACGGGACAGGGGGTCCAGATACGCAGTATTTT	CASSYGTGGPDTQYF
TRBD2	.	TRBV3-1	TRBJ2-3	TGTGCCAGCAGCCTCCGATCGCTAGCGGGGAGCGTGCAGGATACGCAGTATTTT	CASSLRSLAGSVQDTQYF
TRBD1	few	TRBV7-6	TRBJ2-1	TGTGCCAGCAGCTTAGCAGACAGGGGGGGGTTTTACAATGAGCAGTTCTTC	CASSLADRGGFYNEQFF
TRBD2	.	TRBV4-2	TRBJ2-5	TGTGCCAGCAGCCAAGAGCTGGGTGGTGGCGGGGGGTTTGTCGAGACCCAGTACTTC	CASSQELGGGGGFVETQYF
.	few	TRBV12-3/TRBV12-4	TRBJ1-4	TGTGCCAGCACCACCGGGCATGAAAAACTGTTTTTT	CASTTGHEKLFF
TRBD1	many	TRBV7-2	TRBJ2-7	TGTGCCAGCAGCCCCTCCGGGACAGGGGGAGACGAGCAGTACTTC	CASSPSGTGGDEQYF
.	.	TRBV7-9	TRBJ1-1	TGTGCCAGCAGCTTGCACAGGGAATCAGCTGAAGCTTTCTTT	CASSLHRESAEAFF
.	few	TRBV7-9	TRBJ1-1	TGTGCCAGCAGCTTGAAAGGGACCACTGAAGCTTTCTTT	CASSLKGTTEAFF
TRBD1	many	TRBV7-9	TRBJ2-6	TGTGCCAGCAGCGGGACCGGGACAGGGTTATCCGGGGCCAACGTCCTGACTTTC	CASSGTGTGLSGANVLTF
TRBD1	few	TRBV12-3/TRBV12-4	TRBJ1-1	TGTGCCAGCAGACCCGGAGAGGGGGCCGACACTGAAGCTTTCTTT	CASRPGEGADTEAFF
TRBD2	.	TRBV5-1	TRBJ2-1	TGCGCCAGCAGCCAGCGGGGGGGCGATGAGCAGTTCTTC	CASSQRGGDEQFF
TRBD1	few	TRBV5-1	TRBJ1-2	TGCGCCAGCAGCGGCCGGGACAGGAAGAGCAACTATGGCTACACCTTC	CASSGRDRKSNYGYTF
.	many	TRBV12-3/TRBV12-4	TRBJ2-1	TGTGCCAGCAGTCCGTCCCCTAGCGTAAGATTTGGCAATGAGCAGTTCTTC	CASSPSPSVRFGNEQFF
.	few	TRBV20-1	TRBJ2-3	TGCAGTGCACAGATAGGGGGACCCCGCACAGATACGCAGTATTTT	CSAQIGGPRTDTQYF
.	few	TRBV5-8	TRBJ1-6	TGTGCCAGCAGCCCCCGGGGAGGGACCCCGCGGGGTATGGATTCACCCCTCCACTTT	CASSPRGGTPRGMDSPLHF
TRBD2	.	TRBV5-1	TRBJ2-3	TGCGCCAGCAGCCTTAGCGGGGGAGGCCCAGATACGCAGTATTTT	CASSLSGGGPDTQYF
.	.	TRBV5-1	TRBJ1-4	TGCGCCAGCAGGGCGGGTCCGCACAATGCTAATGAAAAACTGTTTTTT	CASRAGPHNANEKLFF
TRBD2	.	TRBV5-6	TRBJ2-5	TGTGCCAGCAGCTTGTATGCCCCGGGGACTAGCGGCCAAGAGATCCAGTACTTC	CASSLYAPGTSGQEIQYF
TRBD1	.	TRBV7-9	TRBJ1-1	TGTGCCAGCAGCTGGACCAGGACAGGGGTTCTTGCTGAAGCTTTCTTT	CASSWTRTGVLAEAFF
.	few	TRBV5-1	TRBJ2-3	TGCGCCAGCAGCTCCCTGGGGGGTGTTTCGGCGAATACGCAGTATTTT	CASSSLGGVSANTQYF
.	.	TRBV28	TRBJ2-1	TGTGCCAGCACGGCAAGTTACAATGAGCAGTTCTTC	CASTASYNEQFF
.	.	TRBV2	TRBJ1-6	TGTGCCAGCAGGGTCCCGACATCTTCACCCCTCCACTTT	CASRVPTSSPLHF
.	few	TRBV7-3	TRBJ2-1	TGTGCCAGCAGCACCGCTGGAAATGAGCAGTTCTTC	CASSTAGNEQFF
.	many	TRBV7-2	TRBJ1-5	TGTGCCAGCAGCGCCGGGACTCCAGCGACCCCTCAGCCCCAGCATTTT	CASSAGTPATPQPQHF
TRBD1	many	TRBV11-3	TRBJ2-7	TGTGCCAGCAGCCCCCAGGAGGGACAGGGTGGTTCCTACGAGCAGTACTTC	CASSPQEGQGGSYEQYF
.	many	TRBV28	TRBJ2-7	TGTGCCAGCAGAGAGGGAGTCTCCTACGAGCAGTACTTC	CASREGVSYEQYF
.	many	TRBV7-2	TRBJ1-1	TGTGCCAGCAGGTCCACCCGGACTCGGGGAGCTTTCTTT	CASRSTRTRGAFF
.	many	TRBV28	TRBJ2-1	TGTGCAACGGGGGAGTGGAATGAGCAGTTCTTC	CATGEWNEQFF
.	few	TRBV20-1	TRBJ1-5	TGCAGTGCTAGACTGCCGGCTCAGCCCCAGCATTTT	CSARLPAQPQHF
.	.	TRBV20-1	TRBJ2-7	TGCAGTGCTAGAGATGGGACTTTGAGCTCCTACGAGCAGTACTTC	CSARDGTLSSYEQYF